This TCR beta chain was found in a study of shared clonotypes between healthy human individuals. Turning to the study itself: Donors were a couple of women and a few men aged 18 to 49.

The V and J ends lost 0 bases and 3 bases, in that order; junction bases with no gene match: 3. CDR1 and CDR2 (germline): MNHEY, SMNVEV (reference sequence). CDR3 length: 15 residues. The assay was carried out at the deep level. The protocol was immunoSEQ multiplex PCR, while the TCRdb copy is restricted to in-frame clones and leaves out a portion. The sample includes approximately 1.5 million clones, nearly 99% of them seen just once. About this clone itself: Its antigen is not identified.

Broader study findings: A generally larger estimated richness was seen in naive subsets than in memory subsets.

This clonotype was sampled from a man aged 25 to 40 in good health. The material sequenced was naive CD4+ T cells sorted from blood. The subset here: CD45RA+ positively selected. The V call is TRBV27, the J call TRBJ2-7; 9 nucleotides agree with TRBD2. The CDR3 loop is CASSLSVAGVYEQYF. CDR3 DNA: TGTGCCAGCAGTTTATCGGTAGCGGGAGTCTACGAGCAGTACTTC.